These 21 T cell receptor beta chains were sequenced from one sample in a study of regulatory T cells in long-lasting Graves disease. This sample's time point: persistent/refractory GD, antithyroid drugs over 5 years with positive TRAb. PBMC RNA served as the TCR library source. To make TCR beta libraries, researchers used iRepertoire HTBI primers and Arm-PCR of CDR3 regions. Each CDR3 protein gets one entry after TCRdb re-called the multiplex PCR reads with MiXCR. The table has approximately 500,000 distinct CDR3 sequences, 20% to 25% seen once; the top ten hold about 7%. The sequenced sample was peripheral blood mononuclear cells (PBMCs), obtained when the disease was refractory, from a patient treated with antithyroid drugs. The receptor source for this set is a female donor with Graves disease.

This clonotype was seen at least ten times. The chain links TRBV12-3 or TRBV12-4 to TRBJ1-6, with D possibly TRBD1 on 5 matching bases. The CDR3 length is 15 residues. The V end lost 5 bases, the J end lost 13 bases, and 21 bases lay between the germline ends. The CDR3 loop reads CASSGDVLVGRPLHF. CDR3 nucleotide sequence: TGTGCCAGCAGTGGGGACGTCCTCGTGGGGAGGCCCCTCCACTTT.

The chain recombines TRBV12-3 or TRBV12-4 with TRBJ2-2; TRBD1 aligns across 12 bases. The junction had 13 bases not matched to a gene; V was cut back by 6 bases and J by 5 bases. CDR3 size: 18 residues. The CDR3 DNA reads TGTGCCAGCAGCCAGAGGAACTTGGGACAGGGGGCTACCGGGGAGCTGTTTTTT. Translated, it gives CASSQRNLGQGATGELFF.

CDR3 bases: TGTGCCAGCAGCTTGGCGGACACCCAAGAGACCCAGTACTTC. It translates to CASSLADTQETQYF. The gene calls are TRBV7-9 and TRBJ2-5; maybe TRBD1 (5 bases). Germline CDR1 is SEHNR and CDR2 is FQNEAQ (reference sequence). CDR3 length equals 14 residues. V shed 3 bases and J shed 1 base, with 9 bases lying between them.

The gene calls are TRBV7-9 and TRBJ2-2; D possibly corresponds to TRBD1 (5 bases). From germline, CDR1 is SEHNR and CDR2 FQNEAQ (reference sequence). V lost 4 bases and J lost 4, with 7 bases in between. The CDR3 sequence is 13 residues long. Written as DNA, the CDR3 is TGTGCCAGCAGCTCACAGGTCACCGGGGAGCTGTTTTTT. Translating it yields CASSSQVTGELFF.

This clonotype was detected only a few times. This chain uses TRBV20-1 with TRBJ1-5, with D uncertain. Germline lookup yields CDR1 DFQATT and CDR2 SNEGSKA (reference sequence). The germline V and J ends were trimmed by 5 bases and 2 bases, with 16 bases remaining between them. The CDR3 is made up of 15 amino acids. CDR3 sequence: CSAADVGSGNQPQHF. The DNA of the CDR3 is TGCAGTGCTGCTGACGTTGGGAGTGGCAATCAGCCCCAGCATTTT.

V and J are TRBV7-8 and TRBJ2-3, with D uncertain. Trimming took off 1 base at V and 7 bases at J, with 12 bases between the two ends. The CDR3 covers 14 residues. Germline V gives CDR1 SGHVS, CDR2 FQNEAQ. CDR3 coding DNA: TGTGCCAGCAGCTTAGGGTCCCCTGCTTATACGCAGTATTTT. Its protein is CASSLGSPAYTQYF. Supplemented by reference TRBV7-8 and TRBJ2-3, the full variable domain reads GAGVSQSPRYKVAKRGQDVALRCDPISGHVSLFWYQQALGQGPEFLTYFQNEAQLDKSGLPSDRFFAERPEGSVSTLKIQRTQQEDSAVYLCASSLGSPAYTQYFGPGTRLTVL.

Of note for this clonotype: A read error may explain this, as a much larger clone is one base away. Since no conserved phenylalanine or tryptophan closes the CDR3, a read error is the likely cause. DNA of the CDR3: TGTGCCACGGGGAAAGAGACCCAGTACTCC. The encoded protein is CATGKETQYS. J is TRBJ2-5 and V is TRBV3-1, with TRBD2 as a possible D gene (5 bases). V gave up 10 bases and J gave up 3 bases, with 6 bases separating them. This CDR3 contains 10 residues. CDR1 and CDR2 (germline): LGHDT, YNNKEL (reference sequence).

The genes are TRBV7-9 and TRBJ2-7; maybe TRBD1 (6 bases). Germline CDR1 is SEHNR and CDR2 is FQNEAQ (reference sequence). V was cut by 4 bases and J by 6 bases, with 13 bases left in between. The CDR3 totals 13 residues. The CDR3 protein is CASSSQGPTEQYF. The CDR3 nucleotides are TGTGCCAGCAGCTCCCAGGGGCCCACCGAGCAGTACTTC.

A note on this clonotype: A far larger clone lies a single base away; this is likely a read error. The chain links TRBV7-9 to TRBJ2-5; D may be TRBD2 (5 bases). Germline V gene sequence: CDR1 SEHNR, CDR2 FQNEAQ (reference sequence). Trimming cost V 6 bases and J 7 bases, with 6 bases left between them. The CDR3 is 10 residues long. The CDR3: CASSGGTQYF. The CDR3 DNA reads TGTGCCAGCAGTGGAGGGACCCAGTACTTC.

This clonotype has a single count. The chain couples TRBV6-9 to TRBJ1-3; possibly TRBD1 for D (6 bases). V lost 3 bases, J lost 0 bases, and 18 bases lay in between. The length of the CDR3 is 18 residues. Germline CDR1 MNHGY, CDR2 SVAAGI. In DNA form, the CDR3 reads TGTGCCAGCAGTTACACTACCAGGCGGGGGCTCTCTGGAAACACCATATATTTT. It specifies CASSYTTRRGLSGNTIYF.

Ten or more counts support this clonotype. The rearrangement uses TRBV7-3 and TRBJ2-5; D perhaps matches TRBD1 (6 bases). The CDR3 spans 13 residues. The V and J ends lost 5 bases and 4 bases respectively, with 11 bases between them. Germline CDR1 SGHTA, CDR2 FQGTGA. The CDR3 protein is CASSVLQGETQYF. As DNA, the CDR3 is TGTGCCAGCAGCGTTCTACAGGGAGAGACCCAGTACTTC.

This clonotype was seen many times. The chain has TRBV27 and TRBJ1-1, with D unresolved. Looked up from germline, CDR1 is MNHEY and CDR2 is SMNVEV (reference sequence). V was shortened by 3 bases and J by 0 bases, with 11 bases between the two germline ends. CDR3 length: 15 residues. Here the CDR3 DNA reads TGTGCCAGCAGTTTGGAGGGTAGGATGAACACTGAAGCTTTCTTT. Protein: CASSLEGRMNTEAFF.

Regarding this clonotype: The DNA is left out, because the CDR3 cannot be placed on it with certainty; the CDR3 is given as TCRdb lists it. The rearrangement uses TRBV20-1 and TRBJ2-7; TRBD1 is the table's D call and was not checked against the DNA. The germline CDR1 and CDR2 sequences are DFQATT and SNEGSKA (reference sequence). The CDR3 spans 12 amino acids, including both terminal residues. The CDR3 sequence is CSAPFGPGEQYF.

With respect to this clonotype: An end of the junction does not agree with germline; a read error may underlie this. This sequence joins TRBV2 and TRBJ1-4; possibly TRBD1 for D (5 bases). Germline V gene data show CDR1 as SNHLY and CDR2 as FYNNEI. The CDR3 length is 15 residues. As DNA, the CDR3 is TGTGCCGGCAGTGAGCAGGGTCCAACTAATGAAAAACTGTTTTTT. It codes for CAGSEQGPTNEKLFF.

This clonotype was recorded many times. The genes are TRBV28 and TRBJ1-4, with D uncertain. Germline CDR1 reads MDHEN; CDR2 reads SYDVKM. Between the trimmed V and J ends, which lost 2 bases and 10 bases, there was a span of 14 bases. The CDR3 spans 14 residues. The DNA for the CDR3 is TGTGCCAGCAGTTTAGGTATTTCGCCCGGAAAACTGTTTTTT. This sequence encodes CASSLGISPGKLFF. The whole variable domain, filled in from reference TRBV28 and TRBJ1-4, reads DVKVTQSSRYLVKRTGEKVFLECVQDMDHENMFWYRQDPGLGLRLIYFSYDVKMKEKGDIPEGYSVSREKKERFSLILESASTNQTSMYLCASSLGISPGKLFFGSGTQLSVL.

This clonotype has at least ten counts. The genes are TRBV2 and TRBJ2-2; weak D call: TRBD2 (6 bases). CDR3 length equals 15 residues. Trimming left V 0 bases short and J 7 bases short, with 12 bases between. The germline gives CDR1 SNHLY, CDR2 FYNNEI. The chain's CDR3 is CASSEAGRAGGELFF. The CDR3 nucleotides read TGTGCCAGCAGTGAAGCGGGGCGAGCGGGCGGGGAGCTGTTTTTT.

As concerns this clonotype: This sequence may be a read error, since a much larger clone differs from it by one base. The chain has TRBV6-2 or TRBV6-3 and TRBJ1-1; D not certain. Per the germline V gene, CDR1 is MNHEY and CDR2 is SVGEGT. CDR3 length: 15 amino acids. CDR3 coding DNA: TGTGCCGGCAGTCCCCAAGGCCCGGGGAACACTGAAGCTTTCTTT. Its protein is CAGSPQGPGNTEAFF.

CDR3 DNA sequence: TGCAGCGTGGGGGGCAGGGCCGCCTACGAGCAGTACTTC. This gives the protein CSVGGRAAYEQYF. The rearrangement uses TRBV29-1 and TRBJ2-7, with D perhaps being TRBD1 or TRBD2 (6 bases each). The CDR3 loop spans 13 amino acids. Trimming left V 6 bases short and J 2 bases short, with 14 bases between. Germline V gene sequence: CDR1 SQVTM, CDR2 ANQGSEA.

V and J are TRBV6-2 or TRBV6-3 and TRBJ2-3, with 13 bases lining up with TRBD2. This CDR3 is 16 amino acids long. Trimming removed 2 bases from V and 5 bases from J; junction bases left unmatched: 4. Per the germline V gene, CDR1 is MNHEY and CDR2 is SVGEGT. As DNA, the CDR3 is TGTGCCAGCAGTTACGGACTAGCGGGGGAGTTAGATACGCAGTATTTT. It translates to CASSYGLAGELDTQYF.

This clonotype was observed at least ten times. The chain is built from TRBV28 and TRBJ2-3, with D unclear. The CDR3 extends over 12 amino acids. The V gene's germline CDR1 is MDHEN and CDR2 SYDVKM. With 5 bases removed from V and 2 bases from J, the gap between germline ends came to 5 bases. The CDR3 loop reads CASSRSTDTQYF. The CDR3 nucleotides read TGTGCCAGCAGTAGATCCACAGATACGCAGTATTTT.

This clonotype was picked up a small number of times. V gene TRBV7-9 combines with J gene TRBJ2-2; D remains unclear. The length of the CDR3 is 14 residues. The germline CDR1 and CDR2 sequences are SEHNR and FQNEAQ (reference sequence). V was clipped by 5 bases and J by 7 bases, with 14 bases between them. The CDR3 spells CASSKMTPHGELFF. CDR3 coding DNA: TGTGCCAGCAGCAAAATGACTCCTCACGGGGAGCTGTTTTTT.